This TCR beta chain was observed in a study of T cells after yellow fever vaccination. Broader study findings: Reappearance after the booster was seen for most primary-vaccination clones, at 96% CD4 and 88% CD8. Faster peaking, at day 5 versus 15, marked a secondary response that was weaker.

In this sample, this clonotype turned up many times. Its antigen is currently unknown. TCRdb ran MiXCR on the 5' RACE reads and lists one entry per CDR3 protein. The sample records 150,000 or so distinct CDR3 sequences, 6% to 7.5% being singletons. The source of this sequence is a man aged 18 to 30 who received the YFV17D yellow fever vaccine. Source: CD4+ T cells sorted from PBMCs, taken around 5 days after the first yellow fever vaccination.

CDR3 DNA sequence: TGTGCTAGTGGTTTCAGGGTCTTGTCCTCCGGGGAGCTGTTTTTT. Its translation: CASGFRVLSSGELFF. The V call is TRBV12-5, the J call TRBJ2-2; D might be TRBD1 (5 bases). CDR3 length equals 15 residues. CDR1 and CDR2 (germline): LGHNT, FRNRAP. Trimming took 3 bases from V and 6 from J, leaving 14 bases between them.